Each of the 6 T cell receptor beta chains below was sequenced from the same sample in a study of Ad26.COV2.S vaccination and SARS-CoV-2 variants. Treatment here: some 20 received Ad26.COV2.S at low or high dose, single or two shots; 5 received placebo; per-sample allocation not given. After the first vaccine or placebo injection, samples were drawn on day 63. TCRdb's table, derived via immunoSEQ multiplex PCR, lists solely in-frame clones and lacks some. Among 430,000 or so clones listed, approximately 90% were seen once. The sample in question was peripheral blood, obtained in a trial of Ad26.COV2.S vaccine versus placebo. Source of these receptors: a person between 18 and 59 years old who received the Ad26.COV2.S COVID-19 vaccine or a placebo.

The rearrangement links TRBV27 to TRBJ1-2, with a tentative D call TRBD1 (5 bases). The CDR3 totals 19 residues. Germline V gene data show CDR1 as MNHEY and CDR2 as SMNVEV (reference sequence). V was pared by 4 bases and J by 0 bases, with 24 bases between. CDR3 sequence (DNA): TGTGCCAGCAGTTCCGTTCGGATTGGGATAGGGGCGTCTAACTATGGCTACACCTTC. Translated, it gives CASSSVRIGIGASNYGYTF.

The chain is built from TRBV20-1 and TRBJ1-5; D gene ambiguous. The V gene lost 3 bases and the J gene lost 0 bases, with 6 bases spanning the gap. The CDR3 extends over 13 amino acids. CDR1 is DFQATT and CDR2 is SNEGSKA in the germline V gene (reference sequence). CDR3 region: CSASRSSNQPQHF. The CDR3 region has the DNA TGCAGTGCTAGTCGAAGTAGCAATCAGCCCCAGCATTTT.

A single count supports this clone. This chain joins TRBV9 and TRBJ2-3; D gene uncertain. The germline gives CDR1 SGDLS, CDR2 YYNGEE. This CDR3 region has 15 residues. V lost 3 bases, J lost 3 bases, and 14 bases lay in between. CDR3 in DNA: TGTGCCAGCAGCGAGTCCCGTTCTAGGACAGATACGCAGTATTTT. Translation: CASSESRSRTDTQYF.

With respect to this clone: Other DNA variants within this sample encode the same CDR3. The rearrangement joins TRBV30 to TRBJ1-1; D is uncertain. V was trimmed by 0 bases and J by 2 bases, leaving 7 bases between them. The CDR3 runs to 13 residues. CDR1 and CDR2 from the germline V gene are GTSNPN and SVGIG (reference sequence). The CDR3 spells CAWSVRGNTEAFF. The CDR3 nucleotides are TGTGCCTGGAGTGTAAGAGGAAACACTGAAGCTTTCTTT.

This clone was seen only once. A much larger clone sits a single nucleotide away, making a read error possible. The chain links TRBV11-2 to TRBJ2-3; D uncertain. V lost 1 base and J 6 bases, leaving 5 bases between the germline ends. This CDR3 spans 12 amino acids. Germline values: CDR1 SGHAT, CDR2 FQNNGV. In DNA, the CDR3 is TGTGCCAGCAGCTTAGTTTCGGATACGCAGTATTTT. Residues: CASSLVSDTQYF.

The chain links TRBV7-2 to TRBJ1-5; D gene uncertain. With 7 bases removed from V and 5 bases from J, the gap between germline ends came to 18 bases. This CDR3 is 15 amino acids long. Germline lookup yields CDR1 SGHTA and CDR2 FQGNSA. The CDR3, as DNA: TGTGCCAGCACCCCCCAAGGTTATCTGGATCAGCCCCAGCATTTT. Residues: CASTPQGYLDQPQHF.